The subject of this entry is one T cell receptor beta chain. CDR3 length equals 15 residues. Trimming cost V 2 bases and J 4 bases, with 14 bases left between them. Germline V gene lookup returns CDR1 SGHDT and CDR2 YYEEEE. The data stem from a study of shared clonotypes between healthy human individuals. Assay: immunoSEQ multiplex PCR; the TCRdb copy retains only in-frame clones and omits some. This table holds just over 2,000,000 clones, 85% to 95% found once. The receptor was isolated from a man aged 18 to 35 in good health. The genes are TRBV5-6 and TRBJ2-3; the D gene is possibly TRBD1 (6 bases). Material for sequencing was naive CD4+ T cells sorted from blood. Described subset: CD45RA+ positively selected. The CDR3 loop is CASSFTGTTSDTQYF. The CDR3 DNA reads TGTGCCAGCAGCTTTACAGGGACCACTTCAGATACGCAGTATTTT. Supplemented by reference TRBV5-6 and TRBJ2-3, the full variable domain reads DAGVTQSPTHLIKTRGQQVTLRCSPKSGHDTVSWYQQALGQGPQFIFQYYEEEERQRGNFPDRFSGHQFPNYSSELNVNALLLGDSALYLCASSFTGTTSDTQYFGPGTRLTVL.